This TCR beta chain came from a study of cytomegalovirus exposure and HLA in healthy donors. Study results and caveats: In a later analysis, a genetic analysis reported fewer productive-TCR N-insertions in an Asian-associated ancestry cluster than the cohort average.

PCR amplification relied on 60 Vbeta primers (plus 13 Jbeta primers). The data were produced by immunoSEQ multiplex PCR, yet TCRdb's version contains in-frame clones alone and is incomplete. The sample lists under 200,000 clones, roughly 78% seen once, with approximately 0.7% in the top ten. The germline V gene has CDR1 LNHDA and CDR2 SQIVND (reference sequence). Trimming at V came to 7 bases and at J to 0 bases, leaving 15 bases not matched to a gene. The CDR3 runs 19 residues. The table lists this clone with a count of one. Its antigen is as yet unknown. This TCR came from a woman between 35 and 50 years old in good health and CMV-seronegative. The chain couples TRBV19 to TRBJ2-2; 9 bases are a match to TRBD2. The material sequenced was PBMCs. CDR3 loop: CASTRTSVLTPPNTGELFF. The DNA of the CDR3 is TGTGCCAGTACTCGGACTAGCGTCCTGACACCCCCGAACACCGGGGAGCTGTTTTTT.